This T cell receptor beta chain was sequenced in a study of T cell repertoires in cytomegalovirus infection. Looked up from germline, CDR1 is LGHDT and CDR2 is YNNKEL (reference sequence). V dropped 0 bases and J dropped 6 bases, with 8 bases sitting between them. This CDR3 spans 13 amino acids. On this clonotype: The antigen remains undetermined.

TCRdb re-derived calls from the reads in MiXCR, one entry per CDR3 protein. The sample has about 500,000 distinct CDR3 sequences; 33% are singletons. The clonotype originates from a human donor in good health (CMV status not recorded). Some clones in this sample may be carry-over from other donors' samples. The chain couples TRBV3-1 to TRBJ1-2, with TRBD1 as a possible D gene (5 bases). Sequencing was performed on cultured PBMCs, taken from culture after CMV antigen stimulation. CDR3 in amino acids: CASSQDRVDGYTF. CDR3 nucleotide sequence: TGTGCCAGCAGCCAAGACAGGGTAGATGGCTACACCTTC.